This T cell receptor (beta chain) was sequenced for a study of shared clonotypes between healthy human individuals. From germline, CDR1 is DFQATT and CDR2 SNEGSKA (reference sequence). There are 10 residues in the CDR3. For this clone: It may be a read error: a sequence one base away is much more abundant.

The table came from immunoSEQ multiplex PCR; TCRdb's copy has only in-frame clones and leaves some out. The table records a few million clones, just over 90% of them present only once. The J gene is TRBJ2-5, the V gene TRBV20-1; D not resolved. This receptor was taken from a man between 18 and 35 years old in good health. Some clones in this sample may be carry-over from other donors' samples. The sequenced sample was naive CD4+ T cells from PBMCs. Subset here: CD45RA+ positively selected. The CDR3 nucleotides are TGCAGTGCTAGAGAAGAGTCCCAGTACTTC. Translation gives CSAREESQYF.